This TCR beta chain was sequenced during a study of T cells in localized non-small cell lung cancer. This clone has just one count. The CDR3 length is 12 residues. Trimming pared 5 bases from V and 6 bases from J, leaving 10 bases between. The germline CDR1 and CDR2 sequences are SEHNR and FQNEAQ (reference sequence). Repertoires were generated with immunoSEQ multiplex PCR, while TCRdb's copy carries only in-frame clones and drops some. In the table there are fewer than 95,000 clones, around 90% of which are singletons. The receptor's source is a woman aged 40-75 years with stage II squamous cell lung carcinoma. The sample was PBMCs, taken before any cancer treatment. The chain uses TRBV7-9 and TRBJ1-2; no clear D gene. CDR3 sequence: CASSPRIDGYTF. In nucleotides, the CDR3 is TGTGCCAGCAGCCCCCGAATAGATGGCTACACCTTC.